This TCR beta chain was observed in a study of T cell responses to AZD1222 COVID-19 vaccine. Looked up from germline, CDR1 is SGHRS and CDR2 is YFSETQ. This CDR3 spans 14 amino acids. V lost 6 bases, J lost 6 bases, and 9 bases stayed unmatched. TCRdb's table, derived via immunoSEQ multiplex PCR, lists solely in-frame clones and lacks some. The data hold 120,000 to 150,000 clones, with around 88% observed a single time. With respect to this clone: Its antigen is unknown.

Study results and caveats: Most donors were white British, females outnumbered males, and clonal diversity was possibly underestimated.

The TCR was taken from an adult in good health. The V gene is TRBV5-1, the J gene TRBJ2-3, with TRBD1 matching 8 bases. The source material was peripheral blood, sampled on day 0 of AZD1222 vaccination. In nucleotides, the CDR3 is TGCGCCAGCACCCCAGGGGGCGCTTCGGATACGCAGTATTTT. The encoded protein is CASTPGGASDTQYF.